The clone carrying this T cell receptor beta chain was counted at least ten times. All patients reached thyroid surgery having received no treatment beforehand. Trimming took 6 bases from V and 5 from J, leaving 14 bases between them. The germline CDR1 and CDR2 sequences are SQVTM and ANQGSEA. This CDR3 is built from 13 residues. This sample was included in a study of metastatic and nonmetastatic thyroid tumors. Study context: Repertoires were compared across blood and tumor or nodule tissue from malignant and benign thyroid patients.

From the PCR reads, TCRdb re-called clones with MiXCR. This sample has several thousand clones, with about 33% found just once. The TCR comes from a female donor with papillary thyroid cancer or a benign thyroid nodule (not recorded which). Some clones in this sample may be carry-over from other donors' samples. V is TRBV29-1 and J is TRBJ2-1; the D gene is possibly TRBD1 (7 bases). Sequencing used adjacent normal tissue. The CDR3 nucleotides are TGCAGCGTGGAGGGGACAGTTGACAATGAGCAGTTCTTC. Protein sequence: CSVEGTVDNEQFF.